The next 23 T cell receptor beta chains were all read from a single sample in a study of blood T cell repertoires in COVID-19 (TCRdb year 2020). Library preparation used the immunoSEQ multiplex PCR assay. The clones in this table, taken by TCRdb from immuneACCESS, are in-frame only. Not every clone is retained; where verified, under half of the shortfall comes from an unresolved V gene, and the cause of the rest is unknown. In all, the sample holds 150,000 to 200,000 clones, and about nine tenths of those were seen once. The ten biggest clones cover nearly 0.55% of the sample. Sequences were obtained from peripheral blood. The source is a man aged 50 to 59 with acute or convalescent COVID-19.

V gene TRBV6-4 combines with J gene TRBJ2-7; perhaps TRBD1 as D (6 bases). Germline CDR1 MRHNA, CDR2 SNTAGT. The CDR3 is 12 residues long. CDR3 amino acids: CASSAGAGLVGV. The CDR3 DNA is TGTGCCAGCAGTGCAGGGGCCGGGCTTGTAGGCGTC.

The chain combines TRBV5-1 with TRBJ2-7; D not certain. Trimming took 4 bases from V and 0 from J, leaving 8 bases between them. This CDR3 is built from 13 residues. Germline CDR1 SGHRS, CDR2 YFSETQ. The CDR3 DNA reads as TGCGCCAGCAGCCCGGGTAGCTCCTACGAGCAGTACTTC. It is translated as CASSPGSSYEQYF.

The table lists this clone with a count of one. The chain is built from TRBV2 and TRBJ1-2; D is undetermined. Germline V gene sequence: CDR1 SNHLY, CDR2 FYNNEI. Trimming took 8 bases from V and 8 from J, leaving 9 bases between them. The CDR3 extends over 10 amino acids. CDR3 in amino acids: CASGGLGYTF. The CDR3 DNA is TGTGCCAGCGGAGGCTTGGGCTACACCTTC.

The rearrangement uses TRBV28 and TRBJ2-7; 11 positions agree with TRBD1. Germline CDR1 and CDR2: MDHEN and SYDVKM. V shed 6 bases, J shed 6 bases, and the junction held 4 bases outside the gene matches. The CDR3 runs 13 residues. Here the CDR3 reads CASRDRGLSEQYF. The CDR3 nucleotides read TGTGCCAGCAGGGACAGGGGGCTCTCCGAGCAGTACTTC.

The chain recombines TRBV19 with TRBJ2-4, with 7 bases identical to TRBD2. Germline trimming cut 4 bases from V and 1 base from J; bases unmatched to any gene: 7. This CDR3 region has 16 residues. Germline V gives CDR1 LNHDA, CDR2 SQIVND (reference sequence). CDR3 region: CASSRGGPGAKNIQYF. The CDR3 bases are TGTGCCAGTAGTAGGGGAGGGCCTGGGGCCAAAAACATTCAGTACTTC.

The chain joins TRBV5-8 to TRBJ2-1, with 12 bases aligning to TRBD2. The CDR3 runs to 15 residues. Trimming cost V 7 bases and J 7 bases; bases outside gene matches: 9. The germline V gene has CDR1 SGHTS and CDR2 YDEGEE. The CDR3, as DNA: TGTGCCAGCCACCTAGCGGGAGGGCCAGGTAATGAGCAGTTCTTC. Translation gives CASHLAGGPGNEQFF.

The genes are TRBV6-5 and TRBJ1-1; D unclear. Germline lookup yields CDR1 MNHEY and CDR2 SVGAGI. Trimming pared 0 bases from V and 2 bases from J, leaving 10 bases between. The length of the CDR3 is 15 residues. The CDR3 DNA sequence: TGTGCCAGCAGTTACTCGATCGGTTTAAACACTGAAGCTTTCTTT. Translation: CASSYSIGLNTEAFF.

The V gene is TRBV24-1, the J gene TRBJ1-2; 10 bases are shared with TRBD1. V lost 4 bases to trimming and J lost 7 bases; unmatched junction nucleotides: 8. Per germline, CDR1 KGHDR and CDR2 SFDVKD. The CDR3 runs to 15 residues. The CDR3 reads CATSDPGQGNSGYTF. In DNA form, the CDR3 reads TGTGCCACCAGTGACCCGGGACAGGGGAATAGTGGCTACACCTTC.

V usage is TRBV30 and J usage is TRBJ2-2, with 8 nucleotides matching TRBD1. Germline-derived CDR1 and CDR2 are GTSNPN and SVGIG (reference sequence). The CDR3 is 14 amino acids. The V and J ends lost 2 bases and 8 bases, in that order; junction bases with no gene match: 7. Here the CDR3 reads CAWSTDRVKGELFF. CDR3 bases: TGTGCCTGGAGTACGGACAGGGTTAAGGGGGAGCTGTTTTTT.

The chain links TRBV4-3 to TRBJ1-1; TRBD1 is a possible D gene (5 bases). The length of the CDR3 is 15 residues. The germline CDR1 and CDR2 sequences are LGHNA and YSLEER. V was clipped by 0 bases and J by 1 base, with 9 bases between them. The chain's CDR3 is CASSQDLGGNTEAFF. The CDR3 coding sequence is TGCGCCAGCAGCCAAGATCTGGGGGGGAACACTGAAGCTTTCTTT.

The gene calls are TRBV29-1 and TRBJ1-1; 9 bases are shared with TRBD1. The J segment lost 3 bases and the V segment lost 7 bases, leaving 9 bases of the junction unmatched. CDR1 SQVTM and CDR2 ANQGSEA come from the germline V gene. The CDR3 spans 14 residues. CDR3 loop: CSGRTGVRDTEAFF. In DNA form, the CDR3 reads TGCAGCGGTCGGACAGGGGTAAGGGACACTGAAGCTTTCTTT.

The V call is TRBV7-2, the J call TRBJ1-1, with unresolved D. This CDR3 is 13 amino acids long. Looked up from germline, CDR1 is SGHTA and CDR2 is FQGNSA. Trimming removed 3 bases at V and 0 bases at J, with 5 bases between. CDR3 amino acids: CASSFTVNTEAFF. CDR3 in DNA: TGTGCCAGCAGCTTCACTGTGAACACTGAAGCTTTCTTT. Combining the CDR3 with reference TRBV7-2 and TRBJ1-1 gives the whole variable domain GAGVSQSPSNKVTEKGKDVELRCDPISGHTALYWYRQSLGQGLEFLIYFQGNSAPDKSGLPSDRFSAERTGGSVSTLTIQRTQQEDSAVYLCASSFTVNTEAFFGQGTRLTVV.

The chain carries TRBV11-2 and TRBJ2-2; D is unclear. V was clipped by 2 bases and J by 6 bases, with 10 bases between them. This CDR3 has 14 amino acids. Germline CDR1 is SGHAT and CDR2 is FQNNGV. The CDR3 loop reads CASSLQLGSGELFF. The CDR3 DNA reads TGTGCCAGCAGCTTACAGCTAGGCTCCGGGGAGCTGTTTTTT.

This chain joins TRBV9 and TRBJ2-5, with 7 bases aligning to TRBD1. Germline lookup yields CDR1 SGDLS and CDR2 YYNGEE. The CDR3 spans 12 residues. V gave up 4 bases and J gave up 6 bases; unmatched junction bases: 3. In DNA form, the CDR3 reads TGTGCCAGCAGCTCGGGACAGAAGACCCAGTACTTC. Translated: CASSSGQKTQYF.

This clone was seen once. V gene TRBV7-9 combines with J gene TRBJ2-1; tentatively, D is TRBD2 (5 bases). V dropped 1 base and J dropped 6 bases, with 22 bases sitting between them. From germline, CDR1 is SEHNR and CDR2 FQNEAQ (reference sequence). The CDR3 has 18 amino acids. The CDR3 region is CASSLVVGTREGFNEQFF. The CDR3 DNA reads TGTGCCAGCAGCTTAGTGGTGGGAACCAGAGAGGGTTTCAATGAGCAGTTCTTC.

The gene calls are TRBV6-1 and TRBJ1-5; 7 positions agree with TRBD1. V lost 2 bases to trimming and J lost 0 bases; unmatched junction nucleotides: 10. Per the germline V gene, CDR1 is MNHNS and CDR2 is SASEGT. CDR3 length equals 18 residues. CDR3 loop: CASSESPGTVISNQPQHF. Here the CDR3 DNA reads TGTGCCAGCAGTGAAAGCCCTGGGACAGTAATTAGCAATCAGCCCCAGCATTTT.

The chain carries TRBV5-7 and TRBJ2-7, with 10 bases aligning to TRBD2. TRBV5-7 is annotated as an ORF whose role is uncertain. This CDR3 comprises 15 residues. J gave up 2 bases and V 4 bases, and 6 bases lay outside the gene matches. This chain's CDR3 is CASSPRTSGPYEQYF. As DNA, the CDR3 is TGTGCCAGCAGCCCGCGGACTAGCGGTCCCTACGAGCAGTACTTC.

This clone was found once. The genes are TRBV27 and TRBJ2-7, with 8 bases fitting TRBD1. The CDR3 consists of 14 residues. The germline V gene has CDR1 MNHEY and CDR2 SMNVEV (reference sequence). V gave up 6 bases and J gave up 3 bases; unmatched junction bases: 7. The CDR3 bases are TGTGCCAGCAGGTTAGGGACAGGAATCTACGAGCAGTACGTC. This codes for CASRLGTGIYEQYV.

In DNA, the CDR3 is TGTGCCAGCTCCCTACAGGTCTTCTCTTACAATGAGCAGTTCTTC. This translates into CASSLQVFSYNEQFF. This chain links TRBV18 with TRBJ2-1; D is perhaps TRBD1 (5 bases). In germline, CDR1 is KGHSH, CDR2 LQKENI. The CDR3 is made up of 15 amino acids. V shed 6 bases and J shed 4 bases, with 16 bases lying between them.

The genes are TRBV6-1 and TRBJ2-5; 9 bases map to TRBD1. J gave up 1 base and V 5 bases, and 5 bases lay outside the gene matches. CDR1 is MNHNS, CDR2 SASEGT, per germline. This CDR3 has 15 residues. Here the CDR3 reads CASSFPQGAQETQYF. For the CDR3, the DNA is TGTGCCAGCAGTTTCCCACAGGGGGCCCAAGAGACCCAGTACTTC.

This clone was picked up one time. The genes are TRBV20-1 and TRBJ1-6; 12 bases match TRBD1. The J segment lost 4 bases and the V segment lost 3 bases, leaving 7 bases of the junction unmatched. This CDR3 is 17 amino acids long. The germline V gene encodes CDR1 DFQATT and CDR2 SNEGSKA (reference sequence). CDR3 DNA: TGCAGTGCTAGTAGGGGGGACAGGGGGCTATATAATTCACCCCTCCACTTT. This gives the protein CSASRGDRGLYNSPLHF.

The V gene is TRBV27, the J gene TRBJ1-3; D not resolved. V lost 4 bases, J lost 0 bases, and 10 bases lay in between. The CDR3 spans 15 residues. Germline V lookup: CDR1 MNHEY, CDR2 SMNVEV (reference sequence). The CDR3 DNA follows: TGTGCCAGCAGTTCGGGGTTGAGCTCTGGAAACACCATATATTTT. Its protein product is CASSSGLSSGNTIYF.

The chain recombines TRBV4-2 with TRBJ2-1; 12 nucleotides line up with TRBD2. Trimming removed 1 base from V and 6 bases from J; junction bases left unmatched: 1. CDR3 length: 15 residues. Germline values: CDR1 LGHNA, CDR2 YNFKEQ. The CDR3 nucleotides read TGTGCCAGCAGCCAAGGGACTAGCGGGATCAATGAGCAGTTCTTC. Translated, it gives CASSQGTSGINEQFF.